Following are 25 T cell receptor beta chains from one sample sequenced in a study of regulatory T cells in long-lasting Graves disease (dated by TCRdb to the early 2020s). This specimen's time point label, per the study, means: persistent/refractory GD, antithyroid drugs over 5 years with positive TRAb. For both TCR sequencing and RNA sequencing, RNA was extracted from PBMCs in TRIzol. Library creation used multiplex PCR. Instrument on record: Illumina HiSeq 4000. TCR beta libraries were built with iRepertoire HTBI primers and Arm-PCR amplification of CDR3 regions. TCRdb handled the public reads itself, with Q25 trimming in fastp and clone calling in MiXCR, and kept productive beta chains. One record per CDR3 amino acid sequence lists the most common genes and DNA. The sample table lists around 340,000 distinct CDR3 sequences, roughly a fifth of them with a count of one. Clones ranked in the top ten supply roughly 29% of the sample.

Sequenced here: peripheral blood mononuclear cells (PBMCs), sampled when the disease was refractory, from a patient treated with antithyroid drugs. These receptors were collected from a female donor with Graves disease.

At least ten counts were recorded for this clonotype. The chain couples TRBV28 to TRBJ2-2; D uncertain. The CDR3 totals 15 residues. CDR1 and CDR2 (germline): MDHEN, SYDVKM. Trimming cost V 5 bases and J 4 bases, with 14 bases left between them. The DNA of the CDR3 is TGTGCCAGCAGTCTAGGGAAGGGTGGCACCGGGGAGCTGTTTTTT. Its translation: CASSLGKGGTGELFF.

This clonotype was counted at least ten times. Written as DNA, the CDR3 is TGCAGTGCTAGACAGGGTTCTGTTTTGATCGGCAATCAGCCCCAGCATTTT. Translated: CSARQGSVLIGNQPQHF. The chain is built from TRBV20-1 and TRBJ1-5, with D possibly TRBD1 on 5 matching bases. V was shortened by 2 bases and J by 2 bases, with 19 bases between the two germline ends. The germline CDR1 and CDR2 sequences are DFQATT and SNEGSKA (reference sequence). This CDR3 has 17 amino acids.

This clonotype was detected ten times or more. The genes are TRBV29-1 and TRBJ2-5, with D perhaps matching TRBD1 (6 bases). Trimming cost V 4 bases and J 5 bases, with 11 bases left between them. Germline-derived CDR1 and CDR2 are SQVTM and ANQGSEA. This CDR3 is 12 amino acids long. The CDR3: CSVGGGAETQYF. The CDR3 DNA follows: TGCAGCGTTGGAGGGGGAGCGGAGACCCAGTACTTC.

A few counts support this clonotype. This sequence joins TRBV5-1 and TRBJ1-1; 10 positions match TRBD1. Trimming at V came to 4 bases and at J to 10 bases, leaving 16 bases not matched to a gene. The CDR3 runs to 16 residues. CDR1 is SGHRS, CDR2 YFSETQ, per germline. The CDR3 DNA reads TGCGCCAGCAGCCTCCAATACCGGACAGGGGGACATGCAGCTTTCTTT. Translating it yields CASSLQYRTGGHAAFF.

This clonotype was detected ten times or more. The chain joins TRBV2 to TRBJ2-7, with 9 nucleotides matching TRBD2. The V segment lost 6 bases and the J segment 3 bases; nucleotides outside the gene matches: 6. The CDR3 runs to 14 residues. CDR1 is SNHLY, CDR2 FYNNEI, per germline. The CDR3 protein is CASRQAGGVYEQYF. Written as DNA, the CDR3 is TGTGCCAGCAGACAAGCGGGGGGAGTCTACGAGCAGTACTTC.

About this clonotype: Being one base from a much bigger clone, this may be a read error. V usage is TRBV7-6 and J usage is TRBJ1-2; D gene uncertain. CDR1 SGHVS and CDR2 FNYEAQ come from the germline V gene. V was cut by 0 bases and J by 4 bases, with 12 bases left in between. CDR3 length: 15 residues. The chain's CDR3 is CASSLAPTESYGYTF. DNA for the CDR3: TGTGCCAGCAGCTTAGCCCCGACTGAGAGCTATGGCTACACCTTC.

The V and J genes are TRBV6-2 or TRBV6-3 and TRBJ2-7; 9 bases agree with TRBD2. Germline CDR1 reads MNHEY; CDR2 reads SVGEGT. CDR3 length equals 15 residues. With 6 bases clipped from V and 5 bases from J, the junction kept 11 bases outside the gene matches. CDR3: CASSLLAGGLNEQYF. The CDR3 DNA reads TGTGCCAGCAGCCTCCTCGCGGGAGGGCTTAACGAGCAGTACTTC.

This clonotype was seen ten or more times. This rearrangement joins TRBV7-6 to TRBJ1-1, with D perhaps TRBD1 (6 bases). V was clipped by 1 base and J by 3 bases, with 9 bases between them. The germline gives CDR1 SGHVS, CDR2 FNYEAQ. This CDR3 has 14 amino acids. CDR3 region: CASSLGRGDTEAFF. In DNA, the CDR3 is TGTGCCAGCAGCTTAGGAAGGGGGGACACTGAAGCTTTCTTT.

This clonotype was seen a few times. V and J are TRBV20-1 and TRBJ2-5; 14 nucleotides line up with TRBD2. Trimming at V came to 4 bases and at J to 7 bases, leaving 11 bases not matched to a gene. Germline assignment: CDR1 DFQATT and CDR2 SNEGSKA (reference sequence). CDR3 length: 16 residues. The CDR3 region has the DNA TGCAGTGCTAAGAAGAGACTAGCGGGGGGGCAGGGGACCCAGTACTTC. It is translated as CSAKKRLAGGQGTQYF.

Only a few counts were recorded for this clonotype. The chain joins TRBV19 to TRBJ1-5; D remains unclear. CDR1 is LNHDA and CDR2 is SQIVND in the germline V gene (reference sequence). V lost 3 bases to trimming and J lost 0 bases, with 9 bases between them. The CDR3 totals 15 residues. The chain's CDR3 is CASSIGGYSNQPQHF. CDR3 sequence (DNA): TGTGCCAGTAGTATTGGAGGATATAGCAATCAGCCCCAGCATTTT. Looking up the rest from reference TRBV19 and TRBJ1-5 gives the full variable domain: DGGITQSPKYLFRKEGQNVTLSCEQNLNHDAMYWYRQDPGQGLRLIYYSQIVNDFQKGDIAEGYSVSREKKESFPLTVTSAQKNPTAFYLCASSIGGYSNQPQHFGDGTRLSIL.

This clonotype was observed many times. V usage is TRBV7-8 and J usage is TRBJ1-2; D might be TRBD1 (5 bases). Trimming took 3 bases from V and 6 from J, leaving 11 bases between them. In germline, CDR1 is SGHVS, CDR2 FQNEAQ. There are 13 residues in the CDR3. The CDR3 nucleotides read TGTGCCAGCAGCTTTACCACGGGGGATGGCTACACCTTC. It translates to CASSFTTGDGYTF.

This clonotype was detected ten times or more. The chain employs TRBV27 and TRBJ1-2, with no clear D. V dropped 6 bases and J dropped 4 bases, with 12 bases sitting between them. This CDR3 region has 13 residues. The germline V gene has CDR1 MNHEY and CDR2 SMNVEV (reference sequence). Here the CDR3 DNA reads TGTGCCAGCAGCCCATGGGCAGCCTATGGCTACACCTTC. It is translated as CASSPWAAYGYTF.

This clonotype was seen many times. The rearrangement joins TRBV10-3 to TRBJ2-7; TRBD1 might be the D (5 bases). Germline assignment: CDR1 ENHRY and CDR2 SYGVKD. The CDR3 length is 13 residues. The V and J ends lost 8 bases and 0 bases respectively, with 11 bases between them. The CDR3 sequence is CAIQGSSSYEQYF. CDR3 sequence (DNA): TGTGCCATCCAGGGCTCCAGCTCCTACGAGCAGTACTTC.

This clonotype has at least ten counts. The chain couples TRBV5-5 to TRBJ2-5; possibly TRBD1 for D (6 bases). CDR1 is SGHKS and CDR2 is YYEKEE in the germline V gene (reference sequence). V dropped 2 bases and J dropped 5 bases, with 10 bases sitting between them. CDR3 length equals 13 residues. CDR3 loop: CASSFQGMETQYF. CDR3 nucleotide sequence: TGTGCCAGCAGCTTCCAGGGGATGGAGACCCAGTACTTC.

This clonotype has more than one count but fewer than ten. The chain employs TRBV11-2 and TRBJ2-2, with 11 bases that match TRBD2. Per germline, CDR1 SGHAT and CDR2 FQNNGV. This CDR3 is built from 17 residues. V lost 2 bases to trimming and J lost 6 bases; unmatched junction nucleotides: 8. The CDR3, as DNA: TGTGCCAGCAGCTTACCGACCCTAGCGGGAGGTTCCGGGGAGCTGTTTTTT. Translated, it gives CASSLPTLAGGSGELFF.

This clonotype was observed a few times. The chain carries TRBV6-1 and TRBJ1-5, with TRBD1 matching over 8 bases. The CDR3 runs to 14 residues. Germline trimming cut 7 bases from V and 5 bases from J; bases unmatched to any gene: 7. Germline V lookup: CDR1 MNHNS, CDR2 SASEGT. CDR3: CASTGAGGHQPQHF. In nucleotides, the CDR3 is TGTGCCAGCACCGGAGCAGGGGGCCATCAGCCCCAGCATTTT.

The sample holds many counts of this clonotype. The chain has TRBV5-1 and TRBJ1-1; TRBD1 matches 7 bases. The CDR3 runs 14 residues. Trimming removed 2 bases from V and 3 bases from J; junction bases left unmatched: 4. CDR1 SGHRS and CDR2 YFSETQ come from the germline V gene. The CDR3 is CASSLGGDYTEAFF. CDR3 DNA: TGCGCCAGCAGCTTAGGGGGCGACTACACTGAAGCTTTCTTT.

V usage is TRBV5-4 and J usage is TRBJ1-2; TRBD1 agrees at 10 bases. Trimming took 4 bases from V and 8 from J; bases not matched to a gene: 8. The CDR3 has 14 residues. Germline CDR1 is SGHNT and CDR2 is YYREEE (reference sequence). The CDR3 reads CASSPRDRGEGYTF. Written as DNA, the CDR3 is TGTGCCAGCAGCCCCCGGGACAGGGGTGAAGGCTACACCTTC.

In its sample, this clonotype was seen many times. The chain is built from TRBV7-3 and TRBJ1-1, with TRBD1 identical over 7 bases. The V gene end was trimmed by 6 bases and the J gene end by 3 bases; junction bases not matched to a gene: 7. CDR1 is SGHTA and CDR2 is FQGTGA in the germline V gene. The CDR3 consists of 14 residues. The CDR3 here is CASSFTGEDTEAFF. The DNA of the CDR3 is TGTGCCAGCAGTTTTACAGGGGAGGACACTGAAGCTTTCTTT.

The V gene is TRBV7-9, the J gene TRBJ2-7; 8 positions agree with TRBD2. This CDR3 has 15 amino acids. With V trimmed by 1 base and J by 6 bases, 8 bases remained unmatched. CDR1 is SEHNR, CDR2 FQNEAQ, per germline (reference sequence). CDR3 loop: CASSLGGLAGGEQYF. CDR3 nucleotides: TGTGCCAGCAGCTTAGGGGGACTTGCGGGAGGCGAGCAGTACTTC.

The CDR3 is CSANLYSANTGELFF. CDR3 nucleotides: TGCAGCGCCAATCTCTACTCCGCGAACACCGGGGAGCTGTTTTTT. This rearrangement joins TRBV29-1 to TRBJ2-2; D gene uncertain. The CDR3 is 15 amino acids. The V and J ends lost 7 bases and 0 bases respectively, with 15 bases between them. Germline V gives CDR1 SQVTM, CDR2 ANQGSEA.

This clonotype came up many times. The rearrangement joins TRBV28 to TRBJ2-7; D is perhaps TRBD2 (6 bases). V was clipped by 5 bases and J by 1 base, with 6 bases between them. CDR1 MDHEN and CDR2 SYDVKM come from the germline V gene. This CDR3 is 12 amino acids long. The DNA for the CDR3 is TGTGCCAGCAGTCGGGAGTCCTACGAGCAGTACTTC. This gives the protein CASSRESYEQYF.

In its sample, this clonotype was seen a few times. In DNA form, the CDR3 reads TGTGCCAGCAGCTCCTCCGGGACAGGGGGCAAAAACGAGCAGTACTTC. Translating it yields CASSSSGTGGKNEQYF. V gene TRBV7-9 combines with J gene TRBJ2-7, with 12 bases that match TRBD1. The CDR3 is 16 residues long. Germline CDR1 SEHNR, CDR2 FQNEAQ (reference sequence). The V and J ends lost 4 bases and 5 bases, in that order; junction bases with no gene match: 9.

This clonotype occurred many times. The chain combines TRBV20-1 with TRBJ1-5; the D is unclear. The V end lost 6 bases, the J end lost 0 bases, and 6 bases lay between the germline ends. Germline V CDR1 and CDR2: DFQATT, SNEGSKA (reference sequence). This CDR3 is 12 amino acids long. CDR3 nucleotides: TGCAGTGCACAACCTAGCAATCAGCCCCAGCATTTT. This gives the protein CSAQPSNQPQHF.

The rearrangement joins TRBV11-3 to TRBJ1-1; 7 bases are a match to TRBD1. Unmatched junction bases numbered 3, after V lost 1 base and J lost 4 bases. CDR1 and CDR2 from the germline V gene are SGHNT and YENEEA. The CDR3 contains 14 residues. CDR3 in amino acids: CASSLAAGGTEAFF. The CDR3 bases are TGTGCCAGCAGCTTAGCGGCAGGGGGCACTGAAGCTTTCTTT.